This T cell receptor beta chain was profiled in a study of T cell responses to AZD1222 COVID-19 vaccine. Across the whole study: Recipients boosted at about 4 weeks or about 12 weeks are pooled.

This CDR3 has 16 residues. CDR1 WNHNN and CDR2 SYGVQD come from the germline V gene (reference sequence). Trimming removed 11 bases from V and 4 bases from J, with 24 bases in between. Study-wide results and limits: Spike-specific TCR repertoires showed rising breadth and depth after two AZD1222 doses. Donors, mostly white British, included more females; clonal diversity was possibly underestimated.

Worth noting for this clone: The antigen is not known.

Assay used: immunoSEQ multiplex PCR; TCRdb lists only in-frame clones, some missing. The sample gives around 50,000 clones, under 90% of which show up once; about 10% is in the top ten. The source material was peripheral blood, sampled on day 0 of AZD1222 vaccination. The TCR comes from an adult in good health. The rearrangement joins TRBV10-1 to TRBJ2-1; tentative D call: TRBD1 (7 bases). The CDR3 is CAAGGNGAGSYNEQFF. In DNA form, the CDR3 reads TGCGCCGCAGGGGGGAATGGGGCAGGTTCTTACAATGAGCAGTTCTTC.